Listed below are T cell receptor beta chains from one sample, sequenced in a study of cytomegalovirus exposure and HLA in healthy donors. Produced via immunoSEQ multiplex PCR; TCRdb's table is partial and in-frame only. In the table there are around 160,000 clones, more than 65% of which are singletons. The sequenced sample consisted of PBMCs. The origin of the receptors is a middle-aged woman in good health and CMV-seropositive. The conserved cysteine and the conserved F or W are not part of the CDR3 here. Each record gives: V gene, clone size, CDR3 protein. Not every row has a clone size; where given, it reads once, few, many or a size class.

v_gene: TRBV28
abundance: -
CDR3aa: ASSLEGTGLGYT

v_gene: TRBV6-5
abundance: -
CDR3aa: ASSSGMNTEAF

v_gene: TRBV5-1
abundance: -
CDR3aa: ASSLAGGLPDEQF

v_gene: TRBV28
abundance: -
CDR3aa: ASVPTGGAGNTIY

v_gene: TRBV5-6
abundance: -
CDR3aa: ASSFLSFEAF

v_gene: TRBV7-9
abundance: once
CDR3aa: ASSSQGQTYLSGANVLT

v_gene: TRBV5-6
abundance: -
CDR3aa: ASSLLGQGGVTEAF

v_gene: TRBV9
abundance: -
CDR3aa: ASSGGTGPTDTQY

v_gene: TRBV6-6
abundance: -
CDR3aa: ASSYPTGLDIQY

v_gene: TRBV11-2
abundance: -
CDR3aa: ASSPLGGYGNTIY

v_gene: TRBV19
abundance: -
CDR3aa: ASSTQGDQPQN

v_gene: TRBV5-5
abundance: -
CDR3aa: ASSRTGDGNQPQH

v_gene: TRBV6-5
abundance: few
CDR3aa: ASSIQGGSTDTQY

v_gene: TRBV5-6
abundance: -
CDR3aa: ASSSTDGMNNQPQR

v_gene: TRBV29-1
abundance: -
CDR3aa: SAGQKSYEQY

v_gene: TRBV28
abundance: few
CDR3aa: ASSPAGLAYGYT

v_gene: TRBV5-1
abundance: -
CDR3aa: ASSLAGTGSNTEAF

v_gene: TRBV19
abundance: -
CDR3aa: ASSIILAGPWEQF

v_gene: TRBV5-4
abundance: -
CDR3aa: ASSDRTAYNSPLH

v_gene: TRBV5-1
abundance: -
CDR3aa: ASSLAAGEGTEAF

v_gene: TRBV10-3
abundance: -
CDR3aa: AISESIVYGYT

v_gene: TRBV10-3
abundance: -
CDR3aa: AISPGQANYGYT

v_gene: TRBV19
abundance: few
CDR3aa: ASSRTGPNEKLF

v_gene: TRBV18
abundance: once
CDR3aa: ASSPGGADEQF

v_gene: TRBV5-3
abundance: -
CDR3aa: ARSLVTGGEQY

v_gene: TRBV4-2
abundance: few
CDR3aa: ASSPGTEPYNEQF

v_gene: TRBV19
abundance: -
CDR3aa: ASSIEGAMNTEAF

v_gene: TRBV28
abundance: -
CDR3aa: ASSLGGAGRWVL

v_gene: TRBV28
abundance: -
CDR3aa: AAGGLAGEETQY

v_gene: TRBV19
abundance: -
CDR3aa: ASSNSGRRDTQY

v_gene: TRBV7-3
abundance: -
CDR3aa: ASSLQSGERDEQF

v_gene: TRBV29-1
abundance: few
CDR3aa: SVGTSGYEQY

v_gene: TRBV6-5
abundance: -
CDR3aa: ASSYTGTQY

v_gene: TRBV6-5
abundance: -
CDR3aa: ASREDRERGGYT

v_gene: TRBV18
abundance: -
CDR3aa: ASSPSTGAGELF

v_gene: TRBV28
abundance: -
CDR3aa: AGNSGTDNSPLH

v_gene: TRBV6-6
abundance: -
CDR3aa: ASSPPVGELTRELF

v_gene: TRBV6-5
abundance: -
CDR3aa: ASRPLAGGPNEQF

v_gene: TRBV4-3
abundance: -
CDR3aa: ASSQWRGYGYP

v_gene: TRBV5-8
abundance: -
CDR3aa: ASSLSQTSTDTQY

v_gene: TRBV10-2
abundance: -
CDR3aa: ASSAQGTTGNTEAF

v_gene: TRBV7-8
abundance: -
CDR3aa: ASSVVEGGYEQY

v_gene: TRBV2
abundance: -
CDR3aa: ASSETFAPSPLH

v_gene: TRBV5-4
abundance: few
CDR3aa: ASSLAEAGGPYEQY

v_gene: TRBV9
abundance: -
CDR3aa: ASSGEQGRPMNTEAF

v_gene: TRBV23-1
abundance: -
CDR3aa: ASSQTVYTEAF

v_gene: TRBV28
abundance: -
CDR3aa: ASRDGYGYT